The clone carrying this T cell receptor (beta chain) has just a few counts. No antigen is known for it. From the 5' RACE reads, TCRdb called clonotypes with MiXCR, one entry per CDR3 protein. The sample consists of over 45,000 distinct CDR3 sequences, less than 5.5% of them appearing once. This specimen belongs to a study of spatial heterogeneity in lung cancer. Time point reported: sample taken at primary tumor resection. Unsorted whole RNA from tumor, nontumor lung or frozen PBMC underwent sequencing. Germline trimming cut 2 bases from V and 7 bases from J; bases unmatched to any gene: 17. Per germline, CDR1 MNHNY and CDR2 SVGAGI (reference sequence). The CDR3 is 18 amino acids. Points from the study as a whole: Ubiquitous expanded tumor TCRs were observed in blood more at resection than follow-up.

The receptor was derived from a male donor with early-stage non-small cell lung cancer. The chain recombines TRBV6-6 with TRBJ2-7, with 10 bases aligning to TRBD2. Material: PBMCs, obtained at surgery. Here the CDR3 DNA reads TGTGCCAGCAGTTACAATGCTGCTTCTAGCGGGAGTAGCTGGGAGCAGTACTTC. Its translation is CASSYNAASSGSSWEQYF.